This entry concerns a single T cell receptor (beta chain). In the source study's methods: Reference gene primers were amplified, and this amplification served to estimate nucleated cell counts. This table comes from immunoSEQ multiplex PCR, and its TCRdb copy is limited to in-frame clones, with some not included. The DNA gave D and trimming, while V, J and clone size come from that table. Of more than 85,000 clones listed, 76% were seen once; the top ten hold 3.8%. These data come from a study of blood T cell repertoires in COVID-19. Study-wide background: Samples representing acute and convalescent COVID-19 were sourced from the United States, Italy and Spain. From T cells, B-cell-depleted T cells, or PBMCs came the material, which was cDNA or gDNA.

Sample: peripheral blood. This TCR was recovered from a woman of 80 years or more with acute or convalescent COVID-19.

The CDR3 reads CASSWLAVENYNEQFF. Here the CDR3 DNA reads TGTGCCAGCAGCTGGCTAGCGGTGGAAAATTACAATGAGCAGTTCTTC. This rearrangement joins TRBV5-8 to TRBJ2-1, with TRBD2 identical over 7 bases. Trimming removed 3 bases from V and 4 bases from J; junction bases left unmatched: 10. The CDR3 runs 16 residues. CDR1 SGHTS and CDR2 YDEGEE come from the germline V gene. Using reference TRBV5-8 and TRBJ2-1 for the parts outside the CDR3, the full variable domain is EAGVTQSPTHLIKTRGQQATLRCSPISGHTSVYWYQQALGLGLQFLLWYDEGEERNRGNFPPRFSGRQFPNYSSELNVNALELEDSALYLCASSWLAVENYNEQFFGPGTRLTVL.